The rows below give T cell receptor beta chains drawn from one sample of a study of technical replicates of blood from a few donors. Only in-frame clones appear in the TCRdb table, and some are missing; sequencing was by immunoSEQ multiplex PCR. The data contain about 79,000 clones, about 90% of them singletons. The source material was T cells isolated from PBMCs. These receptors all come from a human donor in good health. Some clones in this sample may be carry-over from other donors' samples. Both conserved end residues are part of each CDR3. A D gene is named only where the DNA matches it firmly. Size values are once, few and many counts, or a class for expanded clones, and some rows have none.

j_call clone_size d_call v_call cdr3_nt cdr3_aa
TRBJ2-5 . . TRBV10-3 TGTGCCATCAGTGAGTCCCCTCTCCCGCCGGGAGAGACCCAGTACTTC CAISESPLPPGETQYF
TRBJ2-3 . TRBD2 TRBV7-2 TGTGCCAGCAGCTTAACTAGCGGGTCCTACACAGATACGCAGTATTTT CASSLTSGSYTDTQYF
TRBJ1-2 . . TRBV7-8 TGTGCCAGCAGCTCCACAGGGTTTAGCTATGGCTACACCTTC CASSSTGFSYGYTF
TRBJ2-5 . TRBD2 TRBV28 TGTGCCAGCTTAGGCGGGGGGCGAGAGACCCAGTACTTC CASLGGGRETQYF
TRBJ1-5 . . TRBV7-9 TGTGCCAGCAGCTTACAGGGCAATCAGCCCCAGCATTTT CASSLQGNQPQHF
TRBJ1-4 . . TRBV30 TGTGCCTGGTTCTCGGGGGGCGAAAAACTGTTTTTT CAWFSGGEKLFF
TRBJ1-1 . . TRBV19 TGTGCCAGTAGTATTCAGGGCATGAACACTGAAGCTTTCTTT CASSIQGMNTEAFF
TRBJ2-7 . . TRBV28 TGTGCCAGCAGTCCGGCGGTGGAGGCCTACGAGCAGTACTTC CASSPAVEAYEQYF
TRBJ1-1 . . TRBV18 TGTGCCAGCTCACCAAGGGAGAGCGGGGGGCGCACTGAAGCTTTCTTT CASSPRESGGRTEAFF
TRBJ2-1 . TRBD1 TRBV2 TGTGCCAGCAGTTCCGACAGGGACAATGAGCAGTTCTTC CASSSDRDNEQFF
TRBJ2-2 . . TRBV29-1 TGCAGCGTTGAAGGCAGGGTCAACACCGGGGAGCTGTTTTTT CSVEGRVNTGELFF
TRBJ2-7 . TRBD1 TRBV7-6 TGTGCCAGCAGCTCTAGACAGGGGAACTACGAGCAGTACTTC CASSSRQGNYEQYF
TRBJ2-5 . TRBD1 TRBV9 TGTGCCAGCAGCGTATCGGGACAGGAAGAGACCCAGTACTTC CASSVSGQEETQYF
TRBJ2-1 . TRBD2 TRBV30 TGTGCCTGGGCAAGCGGGAGCTCCTACAATGAGCAGTTCTTC CAWASGSSYNEQFF
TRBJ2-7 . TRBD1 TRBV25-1 TGTGCCAGCAGTGAGCAAGACGGGACAGAGCACTACGAGCAGTACTTC CASSEQDGTEHYEQYF
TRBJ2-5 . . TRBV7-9 TGTGCCAGCAGTGTAAGGAGGCAGGGAGGCCAAGAGACCCAGTACTTC CASSVRRQGGQETQYF
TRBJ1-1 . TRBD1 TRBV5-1 TGCGCCAGCAGCTTGGCTGGGACAGGGCCAACTGAAGCTTTCTTT CASSLAGTGPTEAFF
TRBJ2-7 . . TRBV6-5 TGTGCCAGCAGTTACCGGCTTGGGGGGTACGAGCAGTACTTC CASSYRLGGYEQYF
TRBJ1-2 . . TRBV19 TGTGCCAGTAGTGACTCCCCGTTAGCTAACTATGGCTACACCTTC CASSDSPLANYGYTF
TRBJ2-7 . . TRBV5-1 TGCGCCAGCAGCTTGGTGAGGGAGAAGCGGTTCGAGCAGTACTTC CASSLVREKRFEQYF
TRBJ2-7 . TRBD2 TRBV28 TGTGCCAGCAGGATAGAGCGGGAGGTAGGGGAGCAGTACTTC CASRIEREVGEQYF
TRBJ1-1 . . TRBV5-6 TGTGCCAGCAGCTTGGAGGCGGGGTCAGGGGCTTTCTTT CASSLEAGSGAFF
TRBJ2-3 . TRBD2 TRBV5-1 TGCGCCAGCAGCTTGGGTATAGCGGGAGGGCCTTCAGATACGCAGTATTTT CASSLGIAGGPSDTQYF
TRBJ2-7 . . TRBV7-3 TGTGCCAGCAGCTTAGGGGCCCACTACGAGCAGTACTTC CASSLGAHYEQYF
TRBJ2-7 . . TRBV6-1 TGTGCCAGCAGTCTGGCGGGGCGCTCCTACGAGCAGTACTTC CASSLAGRSYEQYF
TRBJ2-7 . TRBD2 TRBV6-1 TGTGCCAGCAGTGGTATCGGCGGGAGGGCCTACGAGCAGTACTTC CASSGIGGRAYEQYF
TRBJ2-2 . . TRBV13 TGTGCCAGCAGCTTAGGCCTAAATCGAGCGGGCATCACCGGGGAGCTGTTTTTT CASSLGLNRAGITGELFF
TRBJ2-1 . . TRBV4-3 TGCGCCAGCAGCCAAGATGGCAGGGCCCACAATGAGCAGTTCTTC CASSQDGRAHNEQFF
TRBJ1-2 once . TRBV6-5 TGTGCCAGCAGTTACGCAGGGCAGACGAACTATGGCTACACCTTC CASSYAGQTNYGYTF
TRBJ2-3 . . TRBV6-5 TGTGCCACCTACCGGGACTTCACAGATACGCAGTATTTT CATYRDFTDTQYF
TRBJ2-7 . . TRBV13 TGTGCCAGCAGCTTAGGCGTATTGGCGGACTCCTACGAGCAGTACTTC CASSLGVLADSYEQYF
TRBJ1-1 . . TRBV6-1 TGTGCCAGCAGGTGGGGGGACACTGAAGCTTTCTTT CASRWGDTEAFF
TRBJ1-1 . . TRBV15 TGTGCCACCAGCAGTAGCGGAGAGAACACTGAAGCTTTCTTT CATSSSGENTEAFF
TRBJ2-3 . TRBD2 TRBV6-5 TGTGCCAGCAGTACCACTAGCGGAACCACAGATACGCAGTATTTT CASSTTSGTTDTQYF
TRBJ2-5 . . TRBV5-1 TGCGCCAGCAGCTTGGGACTAAGAGTTCAAGAGACCCAGTACTTC CASSLGLRVQETQYF
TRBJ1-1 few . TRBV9 TGTGCCAGCGGTACCGAGATGAACACTGAAGCTTTCTTT CASGTEMNTEAFF
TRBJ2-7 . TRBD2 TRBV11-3 TGTGCCAGCAGCTTTGGCGGGAGGTTCTCAGAGCAGTACTTC CASSFGGRFSEQYF
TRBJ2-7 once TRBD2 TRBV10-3 TGTGCCATAGGTCAGGCGGGAGCCGAGCAGTACTTC CAIGQAGAEQYF
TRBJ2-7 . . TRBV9 TGTGCCAGCAGCAGAGGTGCAACCTACGAGCAGTACTTC CASSRGATYEQYF
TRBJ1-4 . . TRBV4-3 TGCGCCAGCAGCCAAGTACGGGGGACTTTTGGATGGGAAAAACTGTTTTTT CASSQVRGTFGWEKLFF
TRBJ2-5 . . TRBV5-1 TGCGCCAGCAGCTTGTCGGGCGGGGTGACCCAAGAGACCCAGTACTTC CASSLSGGVTQETQYF